This T cell receptor (beta chain) was sequenced during a study of shared T cell receptors in the human thymus (dated by TCRdb to the early 2020s). About the full investigation: The study investigated the way shared, self-reactive T-cell receptor alpha chains are produced in the human thymus.

Measured from the cysteine to the phenylalanine, the CDR3 is 15 residues long. CDR3 DNA only is kept here, 45 bases in frame from base 1. The germline V gene provides CDR1 MNHEY and CDR2 SVGAGI. V loses 5 bases of germline sequence and J loses 1 base, and the interval between the two ends is 15 bases. A remark on this clone: Which antigen it targets is not known. Per-base quality was not reported, and no clone a single base away is much larger than it.

Receptor libraries were prepared by the immunoSEQ multiplex PCR assay. TCRdb stores this immuneACCESS table with in-frame sequences only. Part of the clones is absent; in the studies checked, under half of the shortfall reflects unresolved V genes, and no reason is known for the rest. The sample yields approximately 400,000 clones; just under 95% were counted once. The ten largest clones represent approximately 0.018% of the sample. The sample was thymocytes. The receptor was derived from a human donor. The rearrangement joined TRBV6-5 to TRBJ2-7, and possibly TRBD2, on 6 matching bases. The nucleotide sequence reads as follows: TGTGCCAGCAGTCCCCCGGGCAGCGGGTCCTACGAGCAGTACTTC. Translated, this is CASSPPGSGSYEQYF.